The T cell receptor beta chain under discussion was sequenced for a study of cytomegalovirus exposure and HLA in healthy donors. The study, taken as a whole, reports: Highest at DRB1 and lowest at HLA-C, TCR association rates differed among HLA loci in a later analysis. Among TCR beta chains, those listed as cytomegalovirus-associated numbered roughly 150. CMV serostatus was the only immune exposure information that was available. What a later analysis reportedly showed was that an Asian-associated ancestry cluster had fewer N-insertions than the roughly 670-donor mean.

A single count supports this clone. No antigen is known for it. PCR involved 60 Vbeta and 13 Jbeta primers. The repertoire was sequenced with immunoSEQ multiplex PCR; TCRdb's copy has only in-frame clones and lacks some. The sample lists about 82,000 clones, about three quarters occurring once. Germline V lookup: CDR1 SEHNR, CDR2 FQNEAQ (reference sequence). Between the trimmed V and J ends, which lost 1 base and 7 bases, there was a span of 17 bases. The CDR3 runs to 16 residues. The sequenced sample was PBMCs. This sequence was found in a man aged 60 to 75 in good health and CMV-seronegative. V usage is TRBV7-9 and J usage is TRBJ1-5; D remains unclear. The CDR3 nucleotides read TGTGCCAGCAGCTTAGAGCCCGCAGGATTTGGACAGCCCCAGCATTTT. It codes for CASSLEPAGFGQPQHF.